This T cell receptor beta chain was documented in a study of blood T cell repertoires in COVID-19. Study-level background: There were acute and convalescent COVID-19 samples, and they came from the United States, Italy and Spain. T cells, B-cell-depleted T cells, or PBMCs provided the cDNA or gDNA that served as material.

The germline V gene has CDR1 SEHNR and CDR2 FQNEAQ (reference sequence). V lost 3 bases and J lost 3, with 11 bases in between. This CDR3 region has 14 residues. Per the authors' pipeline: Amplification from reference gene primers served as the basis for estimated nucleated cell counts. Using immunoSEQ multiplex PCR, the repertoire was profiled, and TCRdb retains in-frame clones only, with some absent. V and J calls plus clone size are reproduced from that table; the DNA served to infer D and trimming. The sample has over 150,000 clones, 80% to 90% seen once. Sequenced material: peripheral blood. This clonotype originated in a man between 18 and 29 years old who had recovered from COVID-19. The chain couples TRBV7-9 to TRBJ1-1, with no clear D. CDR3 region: CASSFELRDTEAFF. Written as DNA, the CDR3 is TGTGCCAGCAGCTTTGAGTTGAGGGACACTGAAGCTTTCTTT.